This record covers a single T cell receptor beta chain. Treatment denoted: oral pan-JAK inhibitor, 5-10 mg twice daily. Lesional scalp tissue (obtained by punch biopsy) and peripheral blood were collected from alopecia areata patients. This specimen belongs to a study of CD8+ T cells in alopecia areata. Overall study context: Scalp area affected, as a percentage, set the severity score of treated patients.

Reverse transcription of extracted RNA yielded cDNA, which provided the sequencing template. Produced via immunoSEQ multiplex PCR; TCRdb's table is partial and in-frame only. The repertoire holds over 150,000 clones, about 60% seen once, with 10% to 15% in the top ten. CDR1 and CDR2 from the germline V gene are LNHDA and SQIVND (reference sequence). Trimming removed 3 bases at V and 6 bases at J, with 9 bases between. The CDR3 runs to 13 residues. The TCR originated in a human donor with alopecia areata. J is TRBJ2-1 and V is TRBV19, with D possibly matching TRBD1 (6 bases). Specimen: CD8+ T cells sorted from blood, collected at week 24, from a patient treated with tofacitinib. CDR3 DNA: TGTGCCAGTAGTATGGGGACATTCAATGAGCAGTTCTTC. Its protein is CASSMGTFNEQFF.